One T cell receptor beta chain is described in this entry. This specimen belongs to a study of T cell responses to AZD1222 COVID-19 vaccine. The assay was immunoSEQ multiplex PCR, and TCRdb's table has in-frame clones only and misses some. The sample has about 30,000 clones, nearly 95% seen once; the top ten hold 8.1%. The length of the CDR3 is 17 residues. The starting material was peripheral blood, obtained on day 0 of AZD1222 vaccination. The receptor comes from an adult in good health. The J gene is TRBJ2-7, the V gene TRBV21-1; TRBD2 is the table's D call and was not checked against the DNA. TRBV21-1 is termed a pseudogene. The CDR3: CASSQCTTRRGGYEQYF. The CDR3 coding sequence is TGTGCCAGCAGCCAATGCACAACCCGGCGGGGGGGCTACGAGCAGTACTTC.